This TCR beta chain was captured in a study of shared clonotypes between healthy human individuals (dated by TCRdb to the early 2020s). The study in broad terms: A few men and two women, aged 18 to 49 years, made up the cohort. To increase sequencing depth and limit assay-specific biases, TCR repertoire library preparation and sequencing were carried out by different laboratories using diverse techniques. Leukapheresis yielded between about 0.94 and 8.9 billion PBMCs per donor. To estimate repertoire size and how much clonotype sharing occurs between individuals, the study deeply sequenced the blood TCR repertoires of a handful of healthy adults. Per donor, three plates each were used for CD4 naive and CD4 memory, two for CD8 naive, and one for CD8 memory.

Using the deep immunoSEQ assay, multiplex PCR amplified TCR CDR3 regions from genomic DNA. Extracted genomic DNA from each cell subset was distributed evenly across all wells of several immunoSEQ 96-well plates, and each plate was treated as a replicate. Each replicate PCR for sorted subsets received around 200 ng genomic DNA, equal to about 30,000 T cell genomes. Purified libraries were quantified with a Qubit 3.0 fluorometer, sized on a Bioanalyzer 2100, and re-quantified with the KAPA Library Quantification kit. A separate single-read 150-cycle Illumina NextSeq 550 flow cell was used to sequence each immunoSEQ 96-well plate. In the source study's methods: Because the immunoSEQ output held only junctional sequences and lacked quality scores, the filtering could not match the filtering applied to full-length reads. To assign V/J genes and CDR3, sequences were annotated against IMGT germline references using PyIR, a Python wrapper for IgBLAST v1.9. Reads with weak V/J assignments (E-value above 1e-6), missing CDR3, stop codons, out-of-frame junctions, or ambiguous translated residues were removed. V3J clonotypes were defined as sequences sharing the same inferred V gene, J gene, and CDR3 amino acid sequence. Percentage overlap between repertoires was calculated by dividing the number of shared unique clonotypes by the size of the smaller repertoire. Repertoire richness was assessed with RTK rarefaction, the Chao1 estimator, and Recon v2.1 estimates of unobserved clonotypes. Generation probabilities were computed with OLGA for all TCRbeta clonotypes obtained by the gDNA method from a handful of donors. This immuneACCESS table, as held by TCRdb, lists in-frame sequences with V and J called but not all clones. Of the missing ones, under half trace to an unresolved V gene in checked studies; the others have no known cause. V, J and clone size derive from that table, while D and trimming were established from the DNA sequence. The sample table contains about 2.3 million clones; only one count was recorded for roughly 90% of them. In total, the top ten clones hold about 0.36% of the sample.

Of note for this clone: It lacks a known antigen. Base qualities are not at hand, and no much larger clone is one base apart.

Study-level results and caveats: Pairwise subsampling indicated that sequencing depth was expected to affect the degree of clonotype sharing among donors. Only blood was sampled, and tissue TCR repertoires likely differ from those in blood. Higher generation probabilities were observed for clonotypes shared by all four sorted-subset donors than for non-shared clonotypes. The small number of donors limited the genetic and exposure-history diversity represented. Across a few donors, 4.5% to 6.5% of naive CD4, roughly 3.4% of naive CD8, about 2.3% of memory CD4, and 0.4% of memory CD8 clonotypes were shared. Estimated clonotype richness was generally larger for naive than for memory subsets. Even with the large sequencing depth, rarefaction of the sorted-subset datasets indicated that sequencing was incomplete.

The donors were healthy, HIV-negative adults with no recently reported acute infections or vaccinations. Only Caucasian adults living in Nashville, Tennessee, USA were represented among the donors. CD4+ T cells were enriched by magnetic negative selection; naive cells were then positively selected on CD45RA, and the negative fraction formed the memory subset. Blood was obtained by leukapheresis, after which PBMCs were separated by Ficoll-Histopaque density gradient centrifugation and cryopreserved in liquid nitrogen vapor phase. Analytical flow cytometry was used to check the purity and quantity of every magnetically sorted T cell population. Genomic DNA was isolated from every sorted fraction and measured by UV absorbance on a Nanodrop 2000c. CDR1 and CDR2 are drawn from the germline V gene (reference sequence): SGHNT, YYREEE. From cysteine to phenylalanine, the CDR3 is 14 amino acids long. Only the CDR3 DNA stays, 42 bases, in frame from base 1. V lost 3 bases and J lost 8 bases, and the count of bases not matched to a germline gene is 10.

This clonotype was sampled from a man younger than 35 in good health. Some clones in this sample may be carry-over from other donors' samples. The chain is made from TRBV5-4 and TRBJ1-2; 7 of the junction bases match TRBD1. The sample comprised naive CD4+ T cells from PBMCs. In the paper's terms, the cell subset or site label means: CD45RA+ positively selected. In nucleotides, the sequence is TGTGCCAGCAGCTCTACCGTAGGGGGCTGGGGCTACACCTTC. The encoded protein is CASSSTVGGWGYTF.